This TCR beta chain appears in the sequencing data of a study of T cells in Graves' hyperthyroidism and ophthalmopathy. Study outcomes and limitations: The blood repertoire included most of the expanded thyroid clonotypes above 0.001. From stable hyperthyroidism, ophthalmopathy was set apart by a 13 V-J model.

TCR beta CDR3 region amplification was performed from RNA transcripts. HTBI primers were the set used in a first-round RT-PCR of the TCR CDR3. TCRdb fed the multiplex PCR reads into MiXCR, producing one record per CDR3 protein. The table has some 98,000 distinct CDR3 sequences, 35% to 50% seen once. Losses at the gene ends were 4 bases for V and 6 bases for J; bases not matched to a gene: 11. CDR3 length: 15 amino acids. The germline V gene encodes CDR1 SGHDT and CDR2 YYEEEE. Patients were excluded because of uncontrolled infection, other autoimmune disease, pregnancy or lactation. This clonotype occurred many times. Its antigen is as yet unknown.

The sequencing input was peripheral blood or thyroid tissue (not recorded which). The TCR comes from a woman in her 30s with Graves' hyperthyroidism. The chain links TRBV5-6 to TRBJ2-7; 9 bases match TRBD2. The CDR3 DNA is TGTGCCAGCAGCGATACAACAAGACTAGCGGTCGAGCAGTACTTC. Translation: CASSDTTRLAVEQYF.